The clone carrying this T cell receptor (beta chain) turned up a few times. One end of the junction does not line up with germline, which may come from a read error. This sample is part of a study of cytomegalovirus exposure and HLA in healthy donors. PCR amplification relied on 60 Vbeta primers (plus 13 Jbeta primers). Data came from immunoSEQ multiplex PCR; TCRdb stores just in-frame clones and leaves some out. The data show about 85,000 clones, 75% to 90% seen once. Germline V gene sequence: CDR1 SGHNT, CDR2 YYREEE (reference sequence). CDR3 size: 19 residues. The origin of this receptor is a middle-aged man in good health and CMV-seropositive. This rearrangement joins TRBV5-4 to TRBJ2-4; tentatively, D is TRBD1 (6 bases). Sequencing was performed on PBMCs. The CDR3 here is CASTNGARGGDLAKNSQYF. The CDR3 bases are TGTGCCAGCACCAATGGGGCCAGAGGGGGAGATCTAGCCAAAAACAGTCAGTACTTC.